The 15 T cell receptor beta chains below were found in one sample sequenced in a study of CD8 T cells in ankylosing spondylitis. TCRdb re-analysed the 5' RACE reads in MiXCR, keeping a single row per CDR3 protein. Among 130,000 to 150,000 distinct CDR3 sequences listed, roughly 8% were seen once. Sequencing was carried out using synovial fluid, either unsorted or a sorted T cell fraction (not recorded which). These receptors all come from a male donor with ankylosing spondylitis.

This clonotype occurred a few times. The chain combines TRBV20-1 with TRBJ1-3; possibly TRBD1 for D (5 bases). Germline V CDR1 and CDR2: DFQATT, SNEGSKA (reference sequence). Deletions cut 3 bases from V and 1 base from J, with 10 bases between. There are 14 residues in the CDR3. The DNA of the CDR3 is TGCAGTGCTAGGGGGGGAGGGTCTGGAAACACCATATATTTT. This encodes CSARGGGSGNTIYF.

This clonotype was seen more than once but under ten times. The chain links TRBV28 to TRBJ2-7; D gene uncertain. V shed 2 bases and J shed 3 bases, with 11 bases lying between them. Germline CDR1 and CDR2: MDHEN and SYDVKM. The CDR3 loop spans 14 amino acids. CDR3 sequence: CASSLVPVNYEQYF. CDR3 bases: TGTGCCAGCAGTTTAGTTCCAGTTAACTACGAGCAGTACTTC.

The chain is built from TRBV11-2 and TRBJ2-3; 7 nucleotides line up with TRBD2. Germline loops: CDR1 SGHAT, CDR2 FQNNGV. Germline trimming cut 0 bases from V and 7 bases from J; bases unmatched to any gene: 10. This CDR3 is built from 16 residues. CDR3 protein: CASSLDLTAGSNTQYF. CDR3 in DNA: TGTGCCAGCAGCTTAGATCTGACAGCGGGAAGTAATACGCAGTATTTT.

The chain joins TRBV6-2 or TRBV6-3 to TRBJ2-7; 9 bases line up with TRBD1. The CDR3 spans 14 residues. Per germline, CDR1 MNHEY and CDR2 SVGEGT. With V trimmed by 6 bases and J by 3 bases, 6 bases remained unmatched. The CDR3 is CASRTGQGRYEQYF. The CDR3 DNA reads TGTGCCAGCAGGACCGGACAGGGGCGCTACGAGCAGTACTTC.

This clonotype was observed at least ten times. V gene TRBV10-3 combines with J gene TRBJ1-3; no reliable D call. CDR1 and CDR2 from the germline V gene are ENHRY and SYGVKD. V was cut by 10 bases and J by 4 bases, with 11 bases left in between. The CDR3 has 12 amino acids. The CDR3 here is CATSLGGNTIYF. The CDR3 nucleotides read TGTGCCACCAGCCTGGGCGGAAACACCATATATTTT.

This clonotype came up many times. The chain employs TRBV28 and TRBJ2-3; D gene ambiguous. This CDR3 has 17 amino acids. The ends were cut back, 4 bases at V and 1 base at J, with 18 bases in the middle. Germline CDR1 is MDHEN and CDR2 is SYDVKM. This CDR3 is CASSYAPHSGRTDTQYF. The CDR3 DNA follows: TGTGCCAGCAGTTATGCCCCCCACTCGGGCCGCACAGATACGCAGTATTTT.

This clonotype was recorded at least ten times. The chain links TRBV5-1 to TRBJ2-1, with 7 nucleotides matching TRBD2. V shed 4 bases, J shed 15 bases, and the junction held 10 bases outside the gene matches. The CDR3 runs to 12 residues. CDR1 and CDR2 from the germline V gene are SGHRS and YFSETQ. The chain's CDR3 is CASSRGEGLSFF. CDR3 DNA sequence: TGCGCCAGCAGCCGAGGGGAGGGGCTCTCGTTCTTC.

There are many counts of this clonotype. The rearrangement joins TRBV29-1 to TRBJ2-3, with a possible D match to TRBD2 (6 bases). The ends were cut back, 1 base at V and 0 bases at J, with 11 bases in the middle. The CDR3 runs 15 residues. Germline V lookup: CDR1 SQVTM, CDR2 ANQGSEA. The CDR3 DNA is TGCAGCGTTGAAGGGGGGGTTGGAAGCACAGATACGCAGTATTTT. This codes for CSVEGGVGSTDTQYF.

The table lists this clonotype with many counts. The chain has TRBV2 and TRBJ2-7; D is uncertain. Trimming removed 7 bases at V and 0 bases at J, with 7 bases between. The CDR3 contains 12 residues. The V gene's germline CDR1 is SNHLY and CDR2 FYNNEI. The DNA for the CDR3 is TGTGCCAGCATGTACCACTCCTACGAGCAGTACTTC. Translating gives CASMYHSYEQYF.

Many counts were recorded for this clonotype. The chain is built from TRBV5-1 and TRBJ1-2; D call uncertain. Trimming cost V 0 bases and J 0 bases, with 9 bases left between them. Germline values: CDR1 SGHRS, CDR2 YFSETQ. The CDR3 extends over 15 amino acids. The CDR3, as DNA: TGCGCCAGCAGCTTGGAGTACAGTTCTAACTATGGCTACACCTTC. Its translation is CASSLEYSSNYGYTF.

This clonotype was detected ten times or more. This chain uses TRBV3-1 with TRBJ2-5, with D unclear. V lost 0 bases to trimming and J lost 4 bases, with 6 bases between them. The CDR3 runs 13 residues. Germline CDR1 reads LGHDT; CDR2 reads YNNKEL (reference sequence). The DNA for the CDR3 is TGTGCCAGCAGCCAAGATCCGGGAGAGACCCAGTACTTC. It yields the protein CASSQDPGETQYF.

This clonotype has more than one count but fewer than ten. The chain recombines TRBV5-1 with TRBJ2-5; 8 bases are a match to TRBD2. CDR3 size: 14 residues. Germline CDR1 and CDR2: SGHRS and YFSETQ. V lost 4 bases, J lost 7 bases, and 9 bases stayed unmatched. The CDR3 nucleotides read TGCGCCAGCAGCCCGGGGACTAGTGTCGCGACCCAGTACTTC. It specifies CASSPGTSVATQYF.

The genes are TRBV20-1 and TRBJ2-3; 13 positions agree with TRBD2. Germline CDR1 is DFQATT and CDR2 is SNEGSKA (reference sequence). This CDR3 spans 15 amino acids. With V trimmed by 5 bases and J by 6 bases, 8 bases remained unmatched. The CDR3 bases are TGCAGTGCTCAACGGACTAGCGGGAGAGCGGATACGCAGTATTTT. Amino acid sequence: CSAQRTSGRADTQYF.

This clonotype was recorded many times. The junction differs from germline at one of its ends, possibly a read error. This chain uses TRBV7-2 with TRBJ1-1, with no clear D. CDR1 SGHTA and CDR2 FQGNSA come from the germline V gene. This CDR3 spans 11 amino acids. The CDR3 loop reads CASSPGVPALF. The CDR3 DNA sequence: TGTGCCAGCAGCCCGGGAGTCCCCGCCCTCTTT.

This clonotype appeared many times. The chain links TRBV7-2 to TRBJ2-7, with D possibly being TRBD2 (6 bases). CDR1 SGHTA and CDR2 FQGNSA come from the germline V gene. V was trimmed by 6 bases and J by 7 bases, leaving 19 bases between them. The CDR3 totals 14 residues. CDR3 in DNA: TGTGCCAGCAGACAAATCGGGGGAAAGACTGAGCAGTACTTC. This gives the protein CASRQIGGKTEQYF.